These T cell receptor beta chains were read from a single sample in a study of blood T cell repertoires in COVID-19. Sequenced by immunoSEQ multiplex PCR; TCRdb stores in-frame clones only, minus some. The profile shows around 320,000 clones, around 88% of them singletons. Sequencing was done on a sample of peripheral blood. The receptor source for this set is a woman younger than 45 who had recovered from COVID-19. The CDR3 runs from the conserved cysteine through the conserved F or W.

>TRBV2|TRBJ1-6
CASSDSQGRINSPLHF
>TRBV5-6|TRBJ2-3
CASSTSTDTQYF
>TRBV27|TRBJ2-5
CASSSQGETQYF
>TRBV2|TRBJ1-4
CASREPGLGRNEKLFF
>TRBV4-2|TRBJ2-2
CASSPRSVSAYGELFF
>TRBV11-2|TRBJ2-2
CASSLERGNTGELFF
>TRBV5-5|TRBJ1-6
CASSRDWGYGNSPLHF
>TRBV29-1|TRBJ1-1
CSAAGQGLTEAFF
>TRBV7-2|TRBJ1-6
CASSLAPGKVESYNSPLHF
>TRBV5-1|TRBJ2-3
CASSLESSGGSVDTQYF
>TRBV27|TRBJ2-3
CASSSLGGLDTDTQYF
>TRBV5-1|TRBJ2-7
CASTAGTGYEQYF
>TRBV3-1/TRBV3-2|TRBJ1-4
CASSLRRGGDDEKLFF
>TRBV7-2|TRBJ2-3
CASREAGQRPDTQYF
>TRBV7-2|TRBJ1-4
CASSLRTRRNEKLFF
>TRBV10-3|TRBJ2-7
CAISDSPTGGAGEQYF
>TRBV4-2|TRBJ2-5
CASSQERETQYF
>TRBV19|TRBJ2-1
CASSMRRDDNEQFF
>TRBV7-9|TRBJ1-2
CASSFGTPPWDDGYTF
>TRBV19|TRBJ2-7
CASSIAGYEQYF
>TRBV3-1/TRBV3-2|TRBJ2-3
CASSLGTSTDTQYF
>TRBV29-1|TRBJ1-1
CSVVGAKTMNTEAFF
>TRBV19|TRBJ2-5
CASSITGQETQYF
>TRBV7-8|TRBJ1-6
CASSLATAYNSPLHF
>TRBV13|TRBJ2-3
CASSWTSGGKPSTDTQYF
>TRBV4-2|TRBJ1-6
CASSQEGGKGSPLHF
>TRBV2|TRBJ2-5
CATEPRTSGGAETQYF
>TRBV6-5|TRBJ2-7
CASSYSPSSYEQYF
>TRBV30|TRBJ1-6
CAWSDGRNSPLHF
>TRBV7-9|TRBJ2-7
CASSLTSGSYEQYF
>TRBV25-1|TRBJ1-2
CASSEYVIGGPFYGYTF
>TRBV6-5|TRBJ1-6
CASSYSTGMLSPLHF
>TRBV5-5|TRBJ1-3
CASSLQVGSGNTIYF
>TRBV7-2|TRBJ1-1
CASRVFSGTEAFF
>TRBV24-1|TRBJ2-7
CATSDPNGQAYEQYF
>TRBV7-2|TRBJ1-1
CASSWGGAEAFF
>TRBV28|TRBJ2-3
CASSFSGGEADTQYF
>TRBV7-8|TRBJ2-5
CASSSIETQYF
>TRBV9|TRBJ2-2
CASSPRERRYTGELFF
>TRBV28|TRBJ2-1
CASSPGTGGPYNEQFF
>TRBV5-6|TRBJ1-5
CASSGQGVTQPQHF
>TRBV28|TRBJ2-3
CASSRPTGTGGGDTQYF
>TRBV29-1|TRBJ2-3
CSVRGTGDPDTQYF
>TRBV5-1|TRBJ2-3
CASSRGGAGATDTQYF
>TRBV7-9|TRBJ1-5
CASKGTGLNQPQHF
>TRBV3-1/TRBV3-2|TRBJ1-1
CASSPWTGELEAFF
>TRBV19|TRBJ1-5
CASSIGPVEGGQPQHF